The rows below give T cell receptor beta chains drawn from one sample of a study of T-cell memory formation after mild COVID-19. TCRdb fed the 5' RACE reads into MiXCR, producing one record per CDR3 protein. The table has a few hundred thousand distinct CDR3 sequences, about 20% seen once; the top ten hold 7.5% to 9.5%. The sample consisted of PBMCs or a T cell subset sorted from them (not recorded which). The receptor source for this set is an adult woman who had mild COVID-19 (a few samples of this study predate the infection). Cell type and time point are not known. CDR3s include the opening cysteine and the closing phenylalanine or tryptophan. Clone size, where shown, is once, few, many, or a class for clones that have expanded.

few	TRBV6-5	TRBJ2-1	CASSLAGDGNEQFF
few	TRBV25-1	TRBJ2-7	CASSDLTTATEQYF
NA	TRBV12-3/TRBV12-4	TRBJ2-1	CASSRLAPSSYNEQFF
few	TRBV27	TRBJ2-1	CATRPAGYNEQFF
few	TRBV2	TRBJ2-7	CASADRGEQYF
NA	TRBV20-1	TRBJ2-7	CSARGRLAGAAQQYF
few	TRBV11-2	TRBJ1-3	CASSADSSSGNTIYF
once	TRBV19	TRBJ2-1	CASSNLAGGEQFF
NA	TRBV28	TRBJ1-5	CASRYPGQLVGTNQPQHF
NA	TRBV20-1	TRBJ2-3	CSARSQGYSTDTQYF
few	TRBV5-1	TRBJ2-2	CASSLAVDTGELFF
NA	TRBV10-3	TRBJ1-1	CAIRGQGARTEAFF
few	TRBV29-1	TRBJ2-5	CSVPPKETQYF
few	TRBV7-2	TRBJ2-1	CASSLDLLAGAHEQFF
NA	TRBV6-5	TRBJ1-6	CASSYSRDSPLHF
few	TRBV18	TRBJ1-1	CASSEGVSASTEAFF
NA	TRBV7-8	TRBJ1-5	CASSHRKLGQAFQPQHF
few	TRBV5-6	TRBJ2-2	CASSLPGGTKELFF
many	TRBV24-1	TRBJ2-5	CATSDTRRPQETQYF
NA	TRBV20-1	TRBJ2-7	CSARQLAMRYEQYF
NA	TRBV7-8	TRBJ2-2	CASSFTGGTNTGELFF
few	TRBV6-2/TRBV6-3	TRBJ2-5	CASSRWKETQYF
NA	TRBV7-9	TRBJ2-1	CASSSRSTEQFF
NA	TRBV7-6	TRBJ2-5	CASSLARGQHLAGAETQYF
few	TRBV5-1	TRBJ2-3	CASSSPKGDWSTDTQYF
NA	TRBV7-9	TRBJ2-3	CASSSHGNTDTQYF
NA	TRBV5-1	TRBJ2-5	CASSLYRQETQYF
NA	TRBV5-6	TRBJ1-2	CASSGTGARGGYTF
few	TRBV5-1	TRBJ2-5	CASSLTGAPQETQYF
NA	TRBV12-3/TRBV12-4	TRBJ1-5	CASSSRDTLLVNQPQHF
few	TRBV29-1	TRBJ2-3	CSVDYSTDTQYF
few	TRBV3-1	TRBJ1-1	CASSLTDKNTEAFF
few	TRBV7-9	TRBJ1-1	CASRMTQPERTEAFF
many	TRBV2	TRBJ1-1	CASSGRGNTEAFF
NA	TRBV12-5	TRBJ2-1	CASGLEGKASGRAPNEQFF